The TCR beta chain described here comes from a study of shared T cell receptors in the human thymus. Trimming shortened V by 0 bases and J by 8 bases, and 13 bases separated the two germline ends. CDR3 length: 14 residues. Germline values: CDR1 SGHAT, CDR2 FQNNGV. Sequencing was performed with immunoSEQ multiplex PCR; in TCRdb, only in-frame clones are kept and a portion is missing. The data hold about 730,000 clones, with approximately 85% observed a single time. These data were also filed under a second study, of human thymus T cells. That work states: Surgeons resected thymus tissue during corrective heart surgery. Related research reported highly overlapping thymic repertoires among unrelated individuals.

Sequenced input: thymocytes. This TCR derives from a girl less than two years old with a congenital heart defect. The chain joins TRBV11-2 to TRBJ1-2; TRBD1 might be the D (5 bases). CDR3 residues: CASSLDLGTYGYTF. In nucleotides, the CDR3 is TGTGCCAGCAGCTTAGATCTAGGGACTTACGGCTACACCTTC.